This T cell receptor beta chain emerged from a study of blood T cells in healthy people across ages. Primed by a sample-barcoded 5' primer and a J-beta primer mix, a second PCR proceeded for about 6 to 12 cycles. TCRdb re-called the 5' RACE reads through MiXCR, storing one row per CDR3 protein. In the table there are more than 600,000 distinct CDR3 sequences, roughly 25% of which are singletons. Germline CDR1 is MDHEN and CDR2 is SYDVKM. The CDR3 totals 14 residues. The V end was cut by 2 bases, the J end by 9 bases, with 11 bases between. This clonotype was recorded a few times. The same sample was also studied in work on T cells of mothers and their children.

The clonotype was recovered from a boy aged 5-17 years in good health. The chain combines TRBV28 with TRBJ1-6, with TRBD1 as a possible D gene (6 bases). Sequences were obtained from blood. DNA for the CDR3: TGTGCCAGCAGTTTAGAGGGGGTTACTTCACCCCTCCACTTT. Residues: CASSLEGVTSPLHF. Supplemented by reference TRBV28 and TRBJ1-6, the full variable domain reads DVKVTQSSRYLVKRTGEKVFLECVQDMDHENMFWYRQDPGLGLRLIYFSYDVKMKEKGDIPEGYSVSREKKERFSLILESASTNQTSMYLCASSLEGVTSPLHFGNGTRLTVT.